These T cell receptor beta chains were read from a single sample in a study of cytomegalovirus exposure and HLA in healthy donors. Only in-frame clones appear in the TCRdb table, and some are missing; sequencing was by immunoSEQ multiplex PCR. The sample lists about 130,000 clones, approximately 80% occurring once. Material: PBMCs. The receptors originated from a man aged 45-65 years in good health and CMV-seronegative. CDR3s include the opening cysteine and the closing phenylalanine or tryptophan. The order of the fields is D gene, V gene, J gene, clone size, CDR3 protein, CDR3 DNA. D genes are given only for firm matches. Clone size, where shown, is once, few, many, or a class for clones that have expanded.

TRBD2	TRBV2	TRBJ2-7	NA	CASSVSGRAGSEQYF	TGTGCCAGCAGCGTTTCCGGGAGGGCCGGGAGCGAGCAGTACTTC
NA	TRBV5-1	TRBJ1-1	NA	CASSLGGGGNTEAFF	TGCGCCAGCAGCTTGGGTGGGGGGGGGAACACTGAAGCTTTCTTT
NA	TRBV5-1	TRBJ2-7	many	CASSLEPGEWGEQYF	TGCGCCAGCAGCTTGGAACCAGGGGAATGGGGAGAGCAGTACTTC
TRBD1	TRBV6-1	TRBJ1-4	NA	CATAVRGRNEKLFF	TGTGCTACAGCTGTTAGGGGGCGAAATGAAAAACTGTTTTTT
NA	TRBV5-1	TRBJ1-4	NA	CASSPLGQKAVNEKLFF	TGCGCCAGCAGCCCCCTTGGCCAGAAGGCGGTGAATGAAAAACTGTTTTTT
NA	TRBV30	TRBJ1-3	NA	CAWTTGMGNTIYF	TGTGCCTGGACTACAGGGATGGGAAACACCATATATTTT
NA	TRBV7-2	TRBJ2-2	NA	CASSLALGANTGELFF	TGTGCCAGCAGCTTAGCCCTCGGAGCGAACACCGGGGAGCTGTTTTTT
NA	TRBV14	TRBJ2-1	NA	CASSQALNNEQFF	TGTGCCAGCAGCCAAGCCCTTAACAATGAGCAGTTCTTC
NA	TRBV10-1	TRBJ1-1	NA	CASSDGSTEAFF	TGCGCCAGCAGTGACGGGAGCACTGAAGCTTTCTTT
TRBD2	TRBV28	TRBJ2-7	medium-sized	CASSFLDGGTSGASEQYF	TGTGCCAGCAGTTTCTTGGATGGCGGGACTAGCGGGGCCTCGGAGCAGTACTTC
NA	TRBV6-6	TRBJ2-2	NA	CASTLYAGELFF	TGTGCCAGCACCCTATACGCCGGGGAGCTGTTTTTT
TRBD1	TRBV5-1	TRBJ2-3	NA	CASSQTTGSTDTQYF	TGCGCCAGCAGCCAAACGACAGGGAGCACAGATACGCAGTATTTT
NA	TRBV29-1	TRBJ1-1	NA	CSVARTPNTEAFF	TGCAGCGTTGCAAGGACACCGAACACTGAAGCTTTCTTT
TRBD2	TRBV10-3	TRBJ2-3	NA	CAISDRTSGSSDTQYF	TGTGCCATCAGTGACCGGACTAGCGGGAGTTCGGATACGCAGTATTTT
NA	TRBV25-1	TRBJ1-1	NA	CASSVGGVPFF	TGTGCCAGCAGTGTTGGAGGGGTCCCTTTCTTT
TRBD2	TRBV4-1	TRBJ2-3	NA	CASSFRLAGDPDTQYF	TGCGCCAGCAGCTTCCGACTAGCGGGAGACCCAGATACGCAGTATTTT
TRBD2	TRBV19	TRBJ2-3	NA	CASSPSGTGTDTQYF	TGTGCCAGTAGCCCTAGCGGGACGGGCACAGATACGCAGTATTTT
NA	TRBV25-1	TRBJ2-3	NA	CASSESAAPGSDTQYF	TGTGCCAGCAGTGAATCCGCAGCACCCGGGAGCGATACGCAGTATTTT
NA	TRBV6-1	TRBJ1-2	NA	CASSVASVNYGYTF	TGTGCCAGCAGTGTTGCTTCAGTTAACTATGGCTACACCTTC
TRBD2	TRBV5-4	TRBJ2-7	NA	CASSLSSGSPYEQYF	TGTGCCAGCAGCCTCTCTAGCGGGAGCCCCTACGAGCAGTACTTC
TRBD1	TRBV7-9	TRBJ2-4	NA	CASSRTGGNDIQYF	TGTGCCAGCAGCCGGACAGGGGGCAATGACATTCAGTACTTC
TRBD1	TRBV7-9	TRBJ1-2	NA	CASSARSGTGIDGYTF	TGTGCCAGCAGCGCTAGATCCGGGACAGGGATTGATGGCTACACCTTC
NA	TRBV6-5	TRBJ1-1	NA	CASRTNTEAFF	TGTGCCAGCAGGACTAACACTGAAGCTTTCTTT
NA	TRBV6-5	TRBJ2-5	NA	CASSPVGGGQETQYF	TGTGCCAGCAGCCCCGTTGGCGGAGGGCAAGAGACCCAGTACTTC
NA	TRBV29-1	TRBJ2-7	once	CSAGDSDYEQYF	TGCAGCGCTGGGGATAGCGACTACGAGCAGTACTTC
TRBD2	TRBV6-6	TRBJ2-7	NA	CASSYSSSGIGPEQYF	TGTGCCAGCAGTTACTCATCTAGCGGGATAGGGCCCGAGCAGTACTTC
NA	TRBV5-1	TRBJ2-1	NA	CASSFRTDEQFF	TGCGCCAGCAGCTTCCGGACTGATGAGCAGTTCTTC
NA	TRBV29-1	TRBJ2-1	NA	CSVDNPSSYNEQFF	TGCAGCGTTGATAACCCGAGCTCCTACAATGAGCAGTTCTTC
TRBD1	TRBV7-9	TRBJ1-2	NA	CASSSGQLGNYGYTF	TGTGCCAGCAGCTCGGGACAGCTCGGAAACTATGGCTACACCTTC
NA	TRBV2	TRBJ2-7	once	CASSGVSGGDNEQYF	TGTGCCAGCAGTGGAGTAAGCGGAGGCGACAACGAGCAGTACTTC
NA	TRBV28	TRBJ2-7	NA	CASSGSSSYEQYF	TGTGCCTCAAGCGGGTCGAGCTCCTACGAGCAGTACTTC
NA	TRBV18	TRBJ2-2	NA	CASSPAVPPGELFF	TGTGCCAGCTCACCGGCTGTTCCTCCCGGGGAGCTGTTTTTT
TRBD2	TRBV9	TRBJ2-7	NA	CASSVGVAGAYEQYF	TGTGCCAGCAGCGTAGGAGTAGCGGGAGCCTACGAGCAGTACTTC
TRBD2	TRBV2	TRBJ2-2	NA	CASRGAGRDTGELFF	TGTGCCAGCAGGGGGGCCGGGAGGGACACCGGGGAGCTGTTTTTT
TRBD2	TRBV15	TRBJ2-6	NA	CATSRGLAGANVLTF	TGTGCCACCAGCAGAGGACTAGCGGGGGCCAACGTCCTGACTTTC
NA	TRBV27	TRBJ2-7	NA	CASRYLEGDEQYF	TGTGCCAGCCGTTACCTTGAGGGCGACGAGCAGTACTTC
NA	TRBV6-5	TRBJ2-1	NA	CASSYRERYNEQFF	TGTGCCAGCAGCTATAGGGAGAGGTACAATGAGCAGTTCTTC
TRBD2	TRBV5-1	TRBJ2-7	few	CASSTGLAGPYEQYF	TGCGCCAGCAGCACCGGACTAGCGGGACCCTACGAGCAGTACTTC
TRBD2	TRBV29-1	TRBJ2-2	NA	CSVDGRHGELFF	TGCAGCGTTGACGGGAGGCACGGGGAGCTGTTTTTT
NA	TRBV10-1	TRBJ1-6	NA	CASSEGTSGSPLHF	TGCGCCAGCAGTGAAGGCACCAGCGGTTCACCCCTCCACTTT
NA	TRBV28	TRBJ1-4	NA	CASSPQGLSNEKLFF	TGTGCCAGCAGTCCACAGGGTTTGAGTAATGAAAAACTGTTTTTT
NA	TRBV10-3	TRBJ1-1	once	CAISFSSGGPNTEAFF	TGTGCCATCAGTTTTTCCTCGGGGGGTCCGAACACTGAAGCTTTCTTT
NA	TRBV5-1	TRBJ2-7	NA	CASSSSGNYEQYF	TGCGCCAGCAGCTCGTCAGGAAACTACGAGCAGTACTTC
TRBD1	TRBV5-1	TRBJ1-2	NA	CASSEQGQYGYTF	TGCGCCAGCAGTGAACAGGGGCAGTATGGCTACACCTTC
TRBD1	TRBV28	TRBJ2-7	NA	CASRPDRTGGHEQYF	TGTGCCAGCCGCCCCGACCGGACAGGGGGCCACGAGCAGTACTTC
TRBD1	TRBV7-9	TRBJ1-2	NA	CASSADRGEYGYTF	TGTGCCAGCAGCGCCGACAGGGGCGAATATGGCTACACCTTC
TRBD1	TRBV29-1	TRBJ2-1	few	CSVEALLRTGPNEQFF	TGCAGCGTTGAAGCTTTACTCCGGACAGGGCCGAATGAGCAGTTCTTC
NA	TRBV6-1	TRBJ2-4	NA	CASSDSLGYIQYF	TGTGCCAGCAGTGACTCCTTGGGCTACATTCAGTACTTC
TRBD1	TRBV28	TRBJ1-4	NA	CASRLDRFNEKLFF	TGTGCCAGCAGGTTGGACAGGTTTAATGAAAAACTGTTTTTT
TRBD2	TRBV27	TRBJ2-1	few	CASSLRAGYNEQFF	TGTGCCAGCAGTCTCCGAGCGGGATACAATGAGCAGTTCTTC
NA	TRBV4-1	TRBJ2-3	NA	CASSQLGLSTDTQYF	TGCGCCAGCAGCCAGTTGGGACTTAGCACAGATACGCAGTATTTT
NA	TRBV9	TRBJ2-1	NA	CASSVRDEQFF	TGTGCCAGCAGCGTTCGGGATGAGCAGTTCTTC
NA	TRBV18	TRBJ2-1	NA	CASSPSISYNEQFF	TGTGCCAGCTCACCGAGTATCTCCTACAATGAGCAGTTCTTC
TRBD1	TRBV11-2	TRBJ2-7	NA	CASSQNTGGDEQYF	TGTGCCAGCAGCCAGAACACAGGGGGCGACGAGCAGTACTTC
NA	TRBV6-1	TRBJ2-1	NA	CASSGYGNEQFF	TGTGCCAGCAGTGGTTACGGCAATGAGCAGTTCTTC